This entry describes one TCR beta chain. This sample is part of a study of CD8 T cells in Susac syndrome. Germline values: CDR1 SGDLS, CDR2 YYNGEE. The length of the CDR3 is 16 residues. Unmatched junction bases numbered 4, after V lost 0 bases and J lost 2 bases. RNA, at roughly 0.5 to 1 ug, was reverse transcribed with random hexamers. TCR beta CDR3 was amplified by immunoSEQ multiplex PCR. This amplification extended across 54 Vbeta and 13 Jbeta segments. Each CDR3 protein gets one entry after TCRdb re-called the immunoSEQ multiplex PCR reads with MiXCR. The top ten hold around 0.6% of the sample, which has 69,000 or so distinct CDR3 sequences, 85% to 95% seen once.

The source material was CD8+ T cells from PBMCs. The sequence was collected from a human donor with multiple sclerosis. The chain links TRBV9 to TRBJ2-3; 9 bases fit TRBD2. The DNA of the CDR3 is TGTGCCAGCAGCGTAGCTAGCGGGGTATACACAGATACGCAGTATTTT. It encodes CASSVASGVYTDTQYF.